The 3 T cell receptor beta chains below were found in one sample sequenced in a study of blood T cell repertoires in COVID-19. The assay was immunoSEQ multiplex PCR, and TCRdb's table has in-frame clones only and misses some. Among 250,000 to 350,000 clones listed, 85% to 90% were seen once. Sequencing input: peripheral blood. The receptors derive from a woman younger than 45 with COVID-19, enrolled during active disease.

Concerning this clone itself: Other nucleotide sequences in the sample specify the same CDR3. CDR3 protein: CASSLEGGQPQHF. The CDR3 nucleotides read TGTGCCAGCAGCTTGGAGGGAGGCCAGCCCCAGCATTTT. The chain uses TRBV7-9 and TRBJ1-5; unclear D gene. CDR1 SEHNR and CDR2 FQNEAQ come from the germline V gene (reference sequence). This CDR3 is 13 amino acids long. V was trimmed by 3 bases and J by 7 bases, leaving 10 bases between them.

The chain recombines TRBV3-1 (or the pseudogene TRBV3-2) with TRBJ1-6; TRBD1 matches at 8 bases. J gave up 5 bases and V 1 base, and 1 base lay outside the gene matches. The V gene's germline CDR1 is LGHDT and CDR2 YNNKEL (reference sequence). There are 15 residues in the CDR3. CDR3 region: CASSQGQGNNSPLHF. In DNA form, the CDR3 reads TGTGCCAGCAGCCAAGGACAGGGGAATAATTCACCCCTCCACTTT.

This chain links TRBV28 with TRBJ1-4; 8 bases match TRBD1. Germline assignment: CDR1 MDHEN and CDR2 SYDVKM. V trimming: 4 bases; J trimming: 7 bases; junction bases outside the gene matches: 8. CDR3 length: 15 residues. As DNA, the CDR3 is TGTGCCAGCAGTTACCCAGGGGGCCTCGGTGAAAAACTGTTTTTT. It specifies CASSYPGGLGEKLFF.